The clone carrying this TCR beta chain was found once. The data stem from a study of blood T cell repertoires in COVID-19. TCRdb's copy holds only in-frame clones and misses some; the assay was immunoSEQ multiplex PCR. The data show 350,000 to 450,000 clones, roughly 90% seen once. Participants classified as exposed had met a COVID-19 case within 2 weeks before study entry. This clonotype was sampled from a woman in her 40s who had been exposed to COVID-19. Material: PBMCs or T cells enriched from blood (not recorded which).

As DNA, the CDR3 is TGTGCCAGCAGCCCCCGTGAGGCTAGCAATCAGCCCCAGCATTTT. Translation: CASSPREASNQPQHF. The chain links TRBV5-5 to TRBJ1-5; D is ambiguous. The CDR3 spans 15 residues. Trimming removed 4 bases at V and 0 bases at J, with 11 bases between. Per the germline V gene, CDR1 is SGHKS and CDR2 is YYEKEE (reference sequence).